This entry lists 28 T cell receptor beta chains sequenced from one sample in a study of T-cell reconstitution after alpha-beta-depleted transplantation in children. A TCRbeta library incorporating unique molecular identifiers was prepared. TCRdb reprocessed the PCR reads with MiXCR, giving one entry per CDR3 protein. The table lists a few hundred thousand distinct CDR3 sequences, around 8.9% of them singletons. The specimen was PBMCs from the stem cell graft donor, collected from the stem cell graft. These receptors were taken from a human donor who donated a stem cell graft to a child with SCID.

This clonotype has a count of ten or more. The gene calls are TRBV7-3 and TRBJ2-3; the match to TRBD2 covers 11 bases. Germline V gene sequence: CDR1 SGHTA, CDR2 FQGTGA. V lost 5 bases to trimming and J lost 4 bases; unmatched junction nucleotides: 5. The CDR3 covers 15 residues. CDR3 loop: CASSPLAGAPDTQYF. The DNA of the CDR3 is TGTGCCAGCAGCCCACTAGCGGGGGCCCCAGATACGCAGTATTTT.

This clonotype was counted many times. This sequence joins TRBV5-1 and TRBJ2-2, with 10 bases matching TRBD2. CDR1 SGHRS and CDR2 YFSETQ come from the germline V gene. The CDR3 is 16 amino acids. Germline trimming cut 4 bases from V and 1 base from J; bases unmatched to any gene: 4. CDR3 sequence: CASSPIAGGNTGELFF. Written as DNA, the CDR3 is TGCGCCAGCAGCCCAATAGCGGGGGGGAACACCGGGGAGCTGTTTTTT.

There are many counts of this clonotype. The gene calls are TRBV20-1 and TRBJ2-7, with D possibly TRBD2 on 7 matching bases. Trimming pared 5 bases from V and 2 bases from J, leaving 16 bases between. This CDR3 has 14 amino acids. Germline values: CDR1 DFQATT, CDR2 SNEGSKA (reference sequence). The CDR3 region is CSAGMAGAAYEQYF. The CDR3 region has the DNA TGCAGTGCTGGAATGGCGGGGGCGGCCTACGAGCAGTACTTC.

The rearrangement uses TRBV7-8 and TRBJ1-4; no clear D. Per the germline V gene, CDR1 is SGHVS and CDR2 is FQNEAQ. There are 15 residues in the CDR3. V was shortened by 3 bases and J by 2 bases, with 10 bases between the two germline ends. The CDR3, as DNA: TGTGCCAGCAGCTTTAGGCTACAGACTAATGAAAAACTGTTTTTT. Its protein product is CASSFRLQTNEKLFF. The complete variable domain, with remaining parts taken from reference TRBV7-8 and TRBJ1-4, reads GAGVSQSPRYKVAKRGQDVALRCDPISGHVSLFWYQQALGQGPEFLTYFQNEAQLDKSGLPSDRFFAERPEGSVSTLKIQRTQQEDSAVYLCASSFRLQTNEKLFFGSGTQLSVL.

At least ten counts were recorded for this clonotype. The chain couples TRBV14 to TRBJ1-2; D remains unclear. CDR1 and CDR2 (germline): SGHDN, FVKESK. The CDR3 extends over 17 amino acids. Trimming stripped 0 bases from V and 4 bases from J, with 18 bases between. The CDR3 nucleotides read TGTGCCAGCAGCCAAGATGTGGGGAATCCGGGTGGCTATGGCTACACCTTC. It is translated as CASSQDVGNPGGYGYTF. The full variable domain, in which reference TRBV14 and TRBJ1-2 provide the parts outside the CDR3, is EAGVTQFPSHSVIEKGQTVTLRCDPISGHDNLYWYRRVMGKEIKFLLHFVKESKQDESGMPNNRFLAERTGGTYSTLKVQPAELEDSGVYFCASSQDVGNPGGYGYTFGSGTRLTVV.

Only a few counts were recorded for this clonotype. The gene calls are TRBV11-2 and TRBJ2-1; D perhaps matches TRBD2 (7 bases). V shed 6 bases and J shed 9 bases, with 21 bases lying between them. The CDR3 is 15 residues long. Germline CDR1 is SGHAT and CDR2 is FQNNGV. Written as DNA, the CDR3 is TGTGCCAGCAGGCCCCTGGGGGGGGGGCCCAGTGAGCAGTTCTTC. It is translated as CASRPLGGGPSEQFF.

This clonotype came up many times. The chain recombines TRBV7-9 with TRBJ2-2; D uncertain. V lost 6 bases, J lost 3 bases, and 14 bases lay in between. The CDR3 has 15 residues. Germline V gives CDR1 SEHNR, CDR2 FQNEAQ (reference sequence). CDR3 loop: CASRLRASYTGELFF. CDR3 nucleotides: TGTGCCAGCAGGTTACGGGCTTCCTACACCGGGGAGCTGTTTTTT.

This clonotype was recorded many times. The chain uses TRBV20-1 and TRBJ2-7; the match to TRBD1 covers 11 bases. Per germline, CDR1 DFQATT and CDR2 SNEGSKA (reference sequence). CDR3 length: 17 amino acids. The V gene end was trimmed by 3 bases and the J gene end by 0 bases; junction bases not matched to a gene: 10. CDR3 loop: CSARTGGQGVFSYEQYF. The CDR3 nucleotides read TGCAGTGCTAGGACGGGGGGACAGGGGGTTTTCTCCTACGAGCAGTACTTC.

The chain carries TRBV5-1 and TRBJ2-2; tentatively, D is TRBD1 or TRBD2 (6 bases each). The CDR3 is 17 amino acids. CDR1 and CDR2 from the germline V gene are SGHRS and YFSETQ. The ends were cut back, 3 bases at V and 2 bases at J, with 17 bases in the middle. The chain's CDR3 is CASSSGLTGINTGELFF. In DNA, the CDR3 is TGCGCCAGCAGCTCCGGACTAACAGGGATCAACACCGGGGAGCTGTTTTTT.

This clonotype was recorded at least ten times. The V gene is TRBV5-1, the J gene TRBJ1-1, with TRBD1 identical over 10 bases. This CDR3 is built from 14 residues. V gave up 0 bases and J gave up 8 bases; unmatched junction bases: 4. Germline values: CDR1 SGHRS, CDR2 YFSETQ. This chain's CDR3 is CASSLVPGQGEAFF. The CDR3 coding sequence is TGCGCCAGCAGCTTGGTACCGGGACAGGGGGAAGCTTTCTTT.

There are a few counts of this clonotype. The rearrangement links TRBV9 to TRBJ2-2; D gene unclear. The CDR3 totals 16 residues. V lost 0 bases to trimming and J lost 4 bases, with 13 bases between them. Germline loops: CDR1 SGDLS, CDR2 YYNGEE. The CDR3 bases are TGTGCCAGCAGCGTAGCCCAGCTAGGGCCCACCGGGGAGCTGTTTTTT. Translated: CASSVAQLGPTGELFF.

This clonotype was counted at least ten times. The chain joins TRBV5-1 to TRBJ1-2; D not resolved. The V gene lost 4 bases and the J gene lost 2 bases, with 12 bases spanning the gap. The CDR3 consists of 14 residues. Per the germline V gene, CDR1 is SGHRS and CDR2 is YFSETQ. The CDR3 DNA reads as TGCGCCAGCAGCATACCGCAGGAAAACTATGGCTACACCTTC. Its translation is CASSIPQENYGYTF. The variable domain in full, with the rest retrieved from reference TRBV5-1 and TRBJ1-2, is KAGVTQTPRYLIKTRGQQVTLSCSPISGHRSVSWYQQTPGQGLQFLFEYFSETQRNKGNFPGRFSGRQFSNSRSEMNVSTLELGDSALYLCASSIPQENYGYTFGSGTRLTVV.

This clonotype came up many times. V usage is TRBV11-1 and J usage is TRBJ2-4; D not certain. Between the trimmed V and J ends, which lost 5 bases and 5 bases, there was a span of 10 bases. This CDR3 comprises 13 residues. From germline, CDR1 is SGHAT and CDR2 FQDESV (reference sequence). CDR3 region: CASSPTEENIQYF. CDR3 in DNA: TGTGCCAGCAGCCCGACCGAAGAAAACATTCAGTACTTC.

The chain recombines TRBV25-1 with TRBJ2-7; D could derive from TRBD1 or TRBD2 (6 bases each). Germline lookup yields CDR1 MGHDK and CDR2 SYGVNS. The CDR3 loop spans 17 amino acids. Between the trimmed V and J ends, which lost 1 base and 2 bases, there was a span of 18 bases. The chain's CDR3 is CASSESKGVRTTYEQYF. The CDR3, as DNA: TGTGCCAGCAGTGAATCGAAGGGGGTGAGGACTACCTACGAGCAGTACTTC.

This clonotype turned up a few times. The chain combines TRBV4-1 with TRBJ1-2; no reliable D call. The CDR3 extends over 13 amino acids. Per the germline V gene, CDR1 is MGHRA and CDR2 is YSYEKL. The V and J ends lost 2 bases and 4 bases respectively, with 8 bases between them. This CDR3 is CASSQTVIYGYTF. CDR3 in DNA: TGCGCCAGCAGCCAAACAGTGATCTATGGCTACACCTTC.

This clonotype was detected many times. The J gene is TRBJ1-4, the V gene TRBV5-1; TRBD1 matches at 9 bases. CDR3 length equals 15 residues. Germline assignment: CDR1 SGHRS and CDR2 YFSETQ. V shed 0 bases and J 7 bases; nucleotides not matched to a gene: 4. CDR3: CASSLVATGGEKLFF. The CDR3 DNA follows: TGCGCCAGCAGCTTGGTGGCGACAGGGGGTGAAAAACTGTTTTTT.

This clonotype was observed a few times. The rearrangement uses TRBV20-1 and TRBJ1-3; D uncertain. Trimming cost V 3 bases and J 4 bases, with 7 bases left between them. CDR1 is DFQATT, CDR2 SNEGSKA, per germline (reference sequence). This CDR3 spans 12 amino acids. This CDR3 reads CSARGSGNTIYF. CDR3 DNA: TGCAGTGCTAGGGGTAGCGGAAACACCATATATTTT.

Details on this clonotype: Just one base apart from a much larger clone, this may be a read error. The chain recombines TRBV14 with TRBJ1-2; 7 bases are a match to TRBD1. The germline V gene encodes CDR1 SGHDN and CDR2 FVKESK. The CDR3 is 13 residues long. Germline trimming cut 8 bases from V and 4 bases from J; bases unmatched to any gene: 7. The CDR3 is CASAHRGPYGYTF. As DNA, the CDR3 is TGTGCCAGCGCGCACAGGGGACCCTATGGCTACACCTTC. Supplemented by reference TRBV14 and TRBJ1-2, the full variable domain reads EAGVTQFPSHSVIEKGQTVTLRCDPISGHDNLYWYRRVMGKEIKFLLHFVKESKQDESGMPNNRFLAERTGGTYSTLKVQPAELEDSGVYFCASAHRGPYGYTFGSGTRLTVV.

This clonotype showed up many times. The chain has TRBV11-1 and TRBJ2-2; D might be TRBD1 or TRBD2, each matching 5 bases. The CDR3 spans 22 residues. The V gene lost 0 bases and the J gene lost 0 bases, with 26 bases spanning the gap. Germline CDR1 is SGHAT and CDR2 is FQDESV (reference sequence). The CDR3 coding sequence is TGTGCCAGCAGCTTAGCGGGGGTCCGGGGTCCGGAGTCAGCACCGAACACCGGGGAGCTGTTTTTT. Translating it yields CASSLAGVRGPESAPNTGELFF.

Ten or more counts support this clonotype. The chain employs TRBV20-1 and TRBJ2-5; tentatively, D is TRBD1 or TRBD2 (5 bases each). Germline V gene data show CDR1 as DFQATT and CDR2 as SNEGSKA (reference sequence). With 3 bases removed from V and 5 bases from J, the gap between germline ends came to 16 bases. The CDR3 is made up of 14 amino acids. For the CDR3, the DNA is TGCAGTGCTAGTACGCCCAGGGACGAGGAGACCCAGTACTTC. Its translation: CSASTPRDEETQYF.

There are many counts of this clonotype. The chain uses TRBV5-1 and TRBJ2-1; 7 nucleotides agree with TRBD2. The germline CDR1 and CDR2 sequences are SGHRS and YFSETQ. J was trimmed by 4 bases and V by 0 bases; bases with no gene match: 7. The CDR3 has 16 amino acids. CDR3 DNA: TGCGCCAGCAGCTTGGGGGCTAGCGGAGTTTACAATGAGCAGTTCTTC. Residues: CASSLGASGVYNEQFF.

On this clonotype: A much larger clonotype is one base distant, so this may be a read error. This chain joins TRBV19 and TRBJ2-4, with 7 bases aligning to TRBD2. After removal of 5 bases from V and 8 bases from J, the junction contained 12 bases not matched to a gene. CDR1 is LNHDA and CDR2 is SQIVND in the germline V gene (reference sequence). The CDR3 has 15 amino acids. This chain's CDR3 is CASSPGAGCRHIQYF. As DNA, the CDR3 is TGTGCCAGTAGTCCGGGAGCGGGGTGCAGACACATTCAGTACTTC.

The J gene is TRBJ2-2, the V gene TRBV10-2; the D is unclear. The V gene's germline CDR1 is WSHSY and CDR2 SAAADI. This CDR3 contains 14 residues. Trimming stripped 5 bases from V and 2 bases from J, with 9 bases between. The CDR3 nucleotides read TGCGCCAGCAGTCCCTCCCTTAACACCGGGGAGCTGTTTTTT. Protein: CASSPSLNTGELFF.

In its sample, this clonotype was seen many times. The rearrangement links TRBV4-3 to TRBJ1-2; D is unclear. V dropped 1 base and J dropped 3 bases, with 9 bases sitting between them. The V gene's germline CDR1 is LGHNA and CDR2 YSLEER. The CDR3 has 14 amino acids. In nucleotides, the CDR3 is TGCGCCAGCAGCCAAGTCGAGGGAGACTATGGCTACACCTTC. Protein product: CASSQVEGDYGYTF.

This clonotype was found many times. This chain links TRBV12-3 or TRBV12-4 with TRBJ1-1; 7 bases map to TRBD1. This CDR3 comprises 15 residues. The trim removed 6 bases at V and 2 bases at J, leaving 9 bases unmatched. CDR3 in amino acids: CASSPSRGFNTEAFF. DNA of the CDR3: TGTGCCAGCAGCCCAAGCAGGGGGTTTAACACTGAAGCTTTCTTT.

This clonotype was seen a single time. The chain uses TRBV5-6 and TRBJ2-1, with 8 bases matching TRBD2. CDR1 is SGHDT, CDR2 YYEEEE, per germline. J was trimmed by 6 bases and V by 6 bases; bases with no gene match: 11. The CDR3 has 15 amino acids. In nucleotides, the CDR3 is TGTGCCAGCACCCTTACGGGGGGGCCGGGCAATGAGCAGTTCTTC. As protein: CASTLTGGPGNEQFF.

At least ten counts were recorded for this clonotype. The V gene is TRBV20-1, the J gene TRBJ1-1; weak D call: TRBD1 (6 bases). V lost 5 bases to trimming and J lost 6 bases, with 16 bases between them. CDR1 and CDR2 from the germline V gene are DFQATT and SNEGSKA (reference sequence). The CDR3 spans 13 residues. The chain's CDR3 is CSAPNTGWAEAFF. CDR3 bases: TGCAGTGCTCCGAACACAGGGTGGGCTGAAGCTTTCTTT.

The chain combines TRBV7-2 with TRBJ2-3; D possibly corresponds to TRBD2 (6 bases). V was pared by 5 bases and J by 2 bases, with 14 bases between. Germline CDR1 reads SGHTA; CDR2 reads FQGNSA. The CDR3 runs to 15 residues. The CDR3 nucleotides are TGTGCCAGCAGCCGGGACTTGGGGCCCACAGATACGCAGTATTTT. It encodes CASSRDLGPTDTQYF. Using reference TRBV7-2 and TRBJ2-3 for the parts outside the CDR3, the full variable domain is GAGVSQSPSNKVTEKGKDVELRCDPISGHTALYWYRQSLGQGLEFLIYFQGNSAPDKSGLPSDRFSAERTGGSVSTLTIQRTQQEDSAVYLCASSRDLGPTDTQYFGPGTRLTVL.